This T cell receptor beta chain derives from a study of T cells in tuberculosis. General study points: Smaller alpha distances in active tuberculosis partly reflected shorter CDR3-alpha lengths. Active tuberculosis TCR-alpha repertoires lay closer to GMM-specific TCRs than IGRA-negative controls, suggesting clonal expansion.

Data came from immunoSEQ multiplex PCR; TCRdb stores just in-frame clones and leaves some out. Of some 41,000 clones listed, around 92% are singletons. As concerns this clone: No antigen is known for it.

Germline assignment: CDR1 SGDLS and CDR2 YYNGEE. This CDR3 is built from 12 residues. With 7 bases removed from V and 5 bases from J, the gap between germline ends came to 13 bases. The source material was PBMCs. The origin of this receptor is a donor aged 10-35 years with latent tuberculosis or without tuberculosis infection. Some clones in this sample may be carry-over from other donors' samples. The chain is built from TRBV9 and TRBJ2-7; weak D call: TRBD2 (5 bases). CDR3 loop: CASGDYLDEQYF. The CDR3 DNA reads TGTGCCAGCGGAGACTACCTAGACGAGCAGTACTTC.